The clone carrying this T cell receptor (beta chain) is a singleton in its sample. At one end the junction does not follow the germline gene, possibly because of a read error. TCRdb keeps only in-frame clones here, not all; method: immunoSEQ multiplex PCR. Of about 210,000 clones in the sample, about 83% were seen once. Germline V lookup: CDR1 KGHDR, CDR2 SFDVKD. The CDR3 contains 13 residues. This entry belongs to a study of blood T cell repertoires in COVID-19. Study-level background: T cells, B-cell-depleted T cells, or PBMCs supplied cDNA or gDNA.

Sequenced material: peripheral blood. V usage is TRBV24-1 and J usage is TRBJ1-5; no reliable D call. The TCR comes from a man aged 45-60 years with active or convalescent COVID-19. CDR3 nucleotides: TGTGCCACCAGTGCTTTGTTCCCGCAGCCCCAGCATTTT. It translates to CATSALFPQPQHF.